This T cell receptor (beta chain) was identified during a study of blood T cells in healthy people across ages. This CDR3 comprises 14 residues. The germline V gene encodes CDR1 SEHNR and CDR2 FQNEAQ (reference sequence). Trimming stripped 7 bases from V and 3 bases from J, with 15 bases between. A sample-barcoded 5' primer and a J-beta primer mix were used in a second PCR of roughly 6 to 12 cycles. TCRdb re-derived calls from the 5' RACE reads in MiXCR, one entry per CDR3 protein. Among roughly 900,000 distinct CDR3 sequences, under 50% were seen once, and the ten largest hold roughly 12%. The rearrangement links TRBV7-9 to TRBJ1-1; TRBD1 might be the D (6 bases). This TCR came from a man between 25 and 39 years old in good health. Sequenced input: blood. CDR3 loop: CASTPGGRYTEAFF. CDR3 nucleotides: TGTGCCAGCACTCCCGGGGGGCGTTACACTGAAGCTTTCTTT. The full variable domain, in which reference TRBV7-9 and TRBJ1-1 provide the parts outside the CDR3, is DTGVSQNPRHKITKRGQNVTFRCDPISEHNRLYWYRQTLGQGPEFLTYFQNEAQLEKSRLLSDRFSAERPKGSFSTLEIQRTEQGDSAMYLCASTPGGRYTEAFFGQGTRLTVV.